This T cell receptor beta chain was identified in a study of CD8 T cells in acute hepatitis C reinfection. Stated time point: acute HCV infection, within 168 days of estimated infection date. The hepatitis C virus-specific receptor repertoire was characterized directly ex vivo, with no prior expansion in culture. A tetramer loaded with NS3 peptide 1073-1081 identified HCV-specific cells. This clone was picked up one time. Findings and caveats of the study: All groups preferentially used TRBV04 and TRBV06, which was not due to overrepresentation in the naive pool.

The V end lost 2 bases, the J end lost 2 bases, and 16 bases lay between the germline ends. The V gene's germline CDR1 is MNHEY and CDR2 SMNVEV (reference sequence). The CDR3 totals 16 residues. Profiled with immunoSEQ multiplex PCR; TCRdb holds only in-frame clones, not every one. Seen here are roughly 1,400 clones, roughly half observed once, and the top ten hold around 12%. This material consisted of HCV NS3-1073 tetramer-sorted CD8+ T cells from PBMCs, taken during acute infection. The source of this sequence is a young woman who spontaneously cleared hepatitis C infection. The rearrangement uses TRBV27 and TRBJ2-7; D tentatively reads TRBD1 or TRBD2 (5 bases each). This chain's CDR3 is CASSLVGQGAPYEQYF. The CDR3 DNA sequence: TGTGCCAGCAGTTTAGTGGGGCAGGGAGCACCCTACGAGCAGTACTTC.